A single sample is the source of the 17 T cell receptor beta chains below, sequenced in a study of Tregs in tolerant kidney transplant recipients. Recipients received nonmyeloablative bone marrow transplants from related graft donors, with transient mixed chimerism. The data were produced by immunoSEQ multiplex PCR, yet TCRdb's version contains in-frame clones alone and is incomplete. The sample includes 75,000 to 100,000 clones, more than 85% of them seen just once. Sequencing was performed on CD4+ T cells from blood (PBMCs), taken 12 months after the transplant. These receptors all come from a human patient who received a combined kidney and bone marrow transplant. Some T cells here may be from the graft donor.

The CDR3 spells CAGKRGATNEKLFF. CDR3 sequence (DNA): TGTGCCGGAAAACGGGGAGCAACTAATGAAAAACTGTTTTTT. V is TRBV30 and J is TRBJ1-4; D not certain. Germline lookup yields CDR1 GTSNPN and CDR2 SVGIG (reference sequence). The CDR3 runs to 14 residues. V was clipped by 8 bases and J by 0 bases, with 13 bases between them.

This clone is a singleton in its sample. The CDR3 DNA is TGTGCCAGTTATGACAGGGGTTCGTACGAGCAGTACTTC. Its protein product is CASYDRGSYEQYF. The J gene is TRBJ2-5, the V gene TRBV6-5; 8 bases line up with TRBD1. The J call may be wrong; the DNA end is better matched by TRBJ2-7. Germline values: CDR1 MNHEY, CDR2 SVGAGI. The length of the CDR3 is 13 residues.

V gene TRBV18 combines with J gene TRBJ2-7, with a tentative D call TRBD2 (5 bases). V shed 5 bases and J shed 3 bases, with 11 bases lying between them. Per the germline V gene, CDR1 is KGHSH and CDR2 is LQKENI. This CDR3 region has 13 residues. The CDR3 spells CASSSRADYEQYF. The CDR3 bases are TGTGCCAGCTCATCTCGAGCGGACTACGAGCAGTACTTC.

This sequence joins TRBV18 and TRBJ1-2, with 8 bases aligning to TRBD1. The V segment lost 3 bases and the J segment 5 bases; nucleotides outside the gene matches: 5. Germline CDR1 reads KGHSH; CDR2 reads LQKENI. The CDR3 is 14 residues long. The CDR3 spells CASSPSGGDYGYTF. As DNA, the CDR3 is TGTGCCAGCTCACCGTCAGGGGGCGATTATGGCTACACCTTC. The full variable domain, with the rest looked up from reference TRBV18 and TRBJ1-2, is NAGVMQNPRHLVRRRGQEARLRCSPMKGHSHVYWYRQLPEEGLKFMVYLQKENIIDESGMPKERFSAEFPKEGPSILRIQQVVRGDSAAYFCASSPSGGDYGYTFGSGTRLTVV.

V usage is TRBV29-1 and J usage is TRBJ2-4; perhaps TRBD2 as D (6 bases). The V gene's germline CDR1 is SQVTM and CDR2 ANQGSEA. The CDR3 extends over 15 amino acids. V lost 7 bases to trimming and J lost 0 bases, with 16 bases between them. CDR3 in amino acids: CSAQEGLRAKNIQYF. The CDR3 DNA reads TGCAGCGCGCAGGAGGGGTTGCGAGCCAAAAACATTCAGTACTTC.

The CDR3: CASSFGRGGYNEQFF. The CDR3 coding sequence is TGTGCCAGCAGCTTTGGGAGGGGGGGGTACAATGAGCAGTTCTTC. This rearrangement joins TRBV7-2 to TRBJ2-1; D possibly corresponds to TRBD2 (7 bases). This CDR3 region has 15 residues. Deletions cut 3 bases from V and 4 bases from J, with 13 bases between. Germline V lookup: CDR1 SGHTA, CDR2 FQGNSA.

The chain employs TRBV10-3 and TRBJ2-1; 12 nucleotides agree with TRBD2. The V segment lost 0 bases and the J segment 5 bases; nucleotides outside the gene matches: 8. The CDR3 is made up of 18 amino acids. Germline V CDR1 and CDR2: ENHRY, SYGVKD. The CDR3 DNA sequence: TGTGCCATCAGTGAGTCTACACTAGCGGGAGGACTTCACAATGAGCAGTTCTTC. This sequence encodes CAISESTLAGGLHNEQFF.

The CDR3, as DNA: TGTGCCAGCAGCCCCAGGGTTTGGGAATCAGGTACGCAGTATTTT. Amino acids: CASSPRVWESGTQYF. The genes are TRBV4-2 and TRBJ2-3, with D possibly being TRBD1 (5 bases). The germline CDR1 and CDR2 sequences are LGHNA and YNFKEQ. With 4 bases removed from V and 8 bases from J, the gap between germline ends came to 19 bases. The CDR3 contains 15 residues.

The chain couples TRBV19 to TRBJ2-5; D is possibly TRBD2 (5 bases). Trimming cost V 4 bases and J 1 base, with 7 bases left between them. The CDR3 spans 13 residues. Germline CDR1 reads LNHDA; CDR2 reads SQIVND (reference sequence). The CDR3 nucleotides read TGTGCCAGTAGTAGGACTTTCCAAGAGACCCAGTACTTC. Protein product: CASSRTFQETQYF.

This CDR3 reads CASLGHLRVDTQYF. CDR3 nucleotides: TGTGCCAGCCTTGGACACCTTCGGGTGGATACGCAGTATTTT. The chain links TRBV28 to TRBJ2-3, with D maybe TRBD1 (5 bases). The CDR3 has 14 amino acids. CDR1 is MDHEN, CDR2 SYDVKM, per germline. The germline V and J ends were trimmed by 8 bases and 6 bases, with 18 bases remaining between them.

The chain joins TRBV19 to TRBJ1-2; TRBD1 might be the D (5 bases). Germline V gene lookup returns CDR1 LNHDA and CDR2 SQIVND (reference sequence). The CDR3 runs 13 residues. The ends were cut back, 11 bases at V and 8 bases at J, with 21 bases in the middle. CDR3 bases: TGTGCCTGCTCCAGGGCCCTGGGCGACGGCTACACCTTC. Amino acids: CACSRALGDGYTF. Full variable domain (outside the CDR3, taken from reference TRBV19 and TRBJ1-2): DGGITQSPKYLFRKEGQNVTLSCEQNLNHDAMYWYRQDPGQGLRLIYYSQIVNDFQKGDIAEGYSVSREKKESFPLTVTSAQKNPTAFYLCACSRALGDGYTFGSGTRLTVV.

The genes are TRBV23-1 and TRBJ1-1; no reliable D call. TRBV23-1 is labeled an ORF, and its function is uncertain. Between the trimmed V and J ends, which lost 2 bases and 0 bases, there was a span of 10 bases. The CDR3 has 15 residues. Here the CDR3 DNA reads TGCGCCAGCAGTCAAGCCGACAACTTGAACACTGAAGCTTTCTTT. Translating gives CASSQADNLNTEAFF.

The genes are TRBV23-1 and TRBJ1-5; 7 nucleotides line up with TRBD1. TRBV23-1 is filed as an ORF, its function uncertain. J was trimmed by 1 base and V by 4 bases; bases with no gene match: 4. The CDR3 covers 15 residues. In DNA, the CDR3 is TGCGCCAGCAGTCGAGTGGGACAGAGCAATCAGCCCCAGCATTTT. Translated: CASSRVGQSNQPQHF.

The gene calls are TRBV11-3 and TRBJ1-4; D is ambiguous. CDR3 size: 14 residues. V lost 5 bases to trimming and J lost 0 bases, with 7 bases between them. The germline CDR1 and CDR2 sequences are SGHNT and YENEEA. The chain's CDR3 is CASSQAATNEKLFF. The CDR3 region has the DNA TGTGCCAGCAGCCAAGCCGCAACTAATGAAAAACTGTTTTTT.

The rearrangement uses TRBV11-2 and TRBJ2-1; a possible D gene is TRBD2 (6 bases). Germline loops: CDR1 SGHAT, CDR2 FQNNGV. This CDR3 region has 14 residues. The germline V and J ends were trimmed by 10 bases and 7 bases, with 20 bases remaining between them. The CDR3 protein is CATAPGLKGNEQFF. The CDR3 DNA follows: TGTGCCACCGCACCGGGACTCAAGGGGAATGAGCAGTTCTTC.

The chain recombines TRBV7-6 with TRBJ2-3, with TRBD2 matching 7 bases. The CDR3 is 15 amino acids. V was clipped by 1 base and J by 3 bases; unmatched bases: 4. Germline loops: CDR1 SGHVS, CDR2 FNYEAQ. The chain's CDR3 is CASSLDWEGTDTQYF. The CDR3 region has the DNA TGTGCCAGCAGCTTAGATTGGGAGGGAACAGATACGCAGTATTTT.

V usage is TRBV5-4 and J usage is TRBJ2-5, with D maybe TRBD1 (6 bases). Trimming left V 4 bases short and J 2 bases short, with 24 bases between. CDR1 SGHNT and CDR2 YYREEE come from the germline V gene (reference sequence). This CDR3 has 18 amino acids. The CDR3 protein is CASSPALPGTSFQETQYF. CDR3 coding DNA: TGTGCCAGCAGCCCTGCGCTTCCCGGGACAAGCTTTCAAGAGACCCAGTACTTC.